A single sample gave rise to the 21 T cell receptor beta chains below, sequenced in a study of T cells expressing NK-cell markers. TCRdb reprocessed the 5' RACE reads and reports one entry per CDR3 protein, with no DNA. The sample totals some 280,000 distinct CDR3 sequences. Input material: blood T cells: a sorted CD56 or NKG2C T cell subset, CD4+ or CD8+ T cells, or bulk PBMC T cells (not recorded which). The receptor source for this set is a man aged 18 to 29 in good health.

The rearrangement joins TRBV12-3 or TRBV12-4 to TRBJ1-1; the D gene TCRdb calls, TRBD1, cannot be checked with no DNA. The CDR3 is 12 residues long. The CDR3 protein is CASSRDGTEAFF.

This CDR3 reads CSAVLGTYEQYF. The chain carries TRBV20-1 and TRBJ2-7; the D call from TCRdb, TRBD2, cannot be confirmed without DNA. The CDR3 spans 12 residues. Germline CDR1 is DFQATT and CDR2 is SNEGSKA (reference sequence).

The chain couples TRBV20-1 to TRBJ2-1; TCRdb's D call, TRBD1, is unchecked because there is no DNA. Germline CDR1 DFQATT, CDR2 SNEGSKA (reference sequence). There are 15 residues in the CDR3. The CDR3 sequence is CSARNLGGRGYEQFF.

The rearrangement links TRBV20-1 to TRBJ2-5; TCRdb selects TRBD1, and the lack of DNA leaves this call unchecked. The CDR3 covers 13 residues. Germline V lookup: CDR1 DFQATT, CDR2 SNEGSKA (reference sequence). The CDR3 sequence is CSYKDPLQETQYF.

The V call is TRBV20-1, the J call TRBJ2-2; lacking DNA, the TRBD2 call made by TCRdb goes unchecked. The germline V gene has CDR1 DFQATT and CDR2 SNEGSKA (reference sequence). CDR3 length equals 15 residues. CDR3 residues: CSARGGGWNSGELFF.

This rearrangement joins TRBV7-6 to TRBJ1-2; TCRdb's D call of TRBD1 is untestable without DNA. CDR1 SGHVS and CDR2 FNYEAQ come from the germline V gene. This CDR3 spans 14 amino acids. Here the CDR3 reads CASSDLQGLYGYTF.

The chain combines TRBV7-8 with TRBJ1-1; the D call of TRBD1 rests on TCRdb alone, since no DNA is present to check it. The V gene's germline CDR1 is SGHVS and CDR2 FQNEAQ. The CDR3 sequence is 17 residues long. This chain's CDR3 is CASSHKISPGQGSEAFF.

The chain carries TRBV29-1 and TRBJ2-1. Germline loops: CDR1 SQVTM, CDR2 ANQGSEA. The CDR3 is 13 residues long. The CDR3 spells CSVRGLLTNEQFF.

The chain's CDR3 is CSARVPGGVQGEQFF. This chain joins TRBV20-1 and TRBJ2-1; TCRdb returns TRBD2, unconfirmable since there is no DNA. Looked up from germline, CDR1 is DFQATT and CDR2 is SNEGSKA (reference sequence). This CDR3 has 15 residues.

This chain joins TRBV24-1 and TRBJ2-7; TCRdb outputs TRBD1, but without DNA this stays unchecked. The CDR3 length is 13 residues. CDR1 is KGHDR and CDR2 is SFDVKD in the germline V gene. The CDR3 region is CATQGQYLGEQYF.

The V call is TRBV12-3 or TRBV12-4, the J call TRBJ2-1. CDR3 length: 13 amino acids. The CDR3 loop is CASTRRLYNEQFF.

The genes are TRBV20-1 and TRBJ2-3; no DNA is available, so the TRBD1 call from TCRdb remains unchecked. CDR3 size: 16 residues. Germline CDR1 and CDR2: DFQATT and SNEGSKA (reference sequence). CDR3 sequence reads: CSARDPGSLNTDTQYF.

The chain employs TRBV20-1 and TRBJ2-7; TCRdb's D call of TRBD2 is untestable without DNA. Germline V gene sequence: CDR1 DFQATT, CDR2 SNEGSKA (reference sequence). This CDR3 has 13 residues. This CDR3 is CSGGRLAAYEQYF.

The rearrangement links TRBV10-3 to TRBJ1-5; TCRdb's D call, TRBD1, is unchecked because there is no DNA. This CDR3 contains 13 residues. The germline V gene has CDR1 ENHRY and CDR2 SYGVKD. CDR3 region: CAISGGTDQPQHF.

The chain joins TRBV29-1 to TRBJ2-4; TCRdb designates TRBD2, a call that cannot be tested without DNA. Germline CDR1 and CDR2: SQVTM and ANQGSEA. The CDR3 is 15 residues long. The CDR3 region is CSVDPGLAGGYIQYF.

This chain connects TRBV5-1 to TRBJ1-3; the TCRdb D gene call, TRBD1, has no DNA to confirm it. There are 15 residues in the CDR3. Germline CDR1 is SGHRS and CDR2 is YFSETQ. CDR3 sequence reads: CASSGTGDSGNTIYF.

The rearrangement uses TRBV12-3 or TRBV12-4 and TRBJ2-3; TCRdb's D call of TRBD2 is untestable without DNA. This CDR3 region has 13 residues. CDR3 sequence reads: CASSLAGGPTQYF.

The rearrangement joins TRBV14 to TRBJ1-1. Germline CDR1 reads SGHDN; CDR2 reads FVKESK. The CDR3 sequence is 14 residues long. CDR3 protein: CASSQVLGQTEAFF.

The CDR3 sequence: CASSYSLAVSYNEQFF. V and J are TRBV6-5 and TRBJ2-1; TCRdb indicates TRBD2, and absent DNA this call remains unverified. CDR1 MNHEY and CDR2 SVGAGI come from the germline V gene. The CDR3 has 16 amino acids.

V gene TRBV6-2 or TRBV6-3 combines with J gene TRBJ2-5; no DNA is available, so the TRBD2 call from TCRdb remains unchecked. CDR1 is MNHEY, CDR2 SVGEGT, per germline. There are 18 residues in the CDR3. The CDR3 region is CASSYSKSASGRRETQYF.

The chain combines TRBV29-1 with TRBJ1-3. Germline V lookup: CDR1 SQVTM, CDR2 ANQGSEA. The CDR3 totals 12 residues. The CDR3 loop is CSVQPFGNTIYF.